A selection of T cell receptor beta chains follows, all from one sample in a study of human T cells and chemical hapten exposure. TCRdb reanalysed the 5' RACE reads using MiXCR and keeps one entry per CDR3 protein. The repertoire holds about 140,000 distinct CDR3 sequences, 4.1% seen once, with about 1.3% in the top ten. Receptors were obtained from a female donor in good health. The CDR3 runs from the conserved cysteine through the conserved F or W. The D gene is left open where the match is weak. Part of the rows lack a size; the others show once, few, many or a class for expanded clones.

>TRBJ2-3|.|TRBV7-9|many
TGTGCCAGCATCCCGTTCGTTGGGGGAAAGGATACGCAGTATTTT
CASIPFVGGKDTQYF
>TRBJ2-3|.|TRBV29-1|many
TGCAGCGTTGAGGGGGAGAACACAGATACGCAGTATTTT
CSVEGENTDTQYF
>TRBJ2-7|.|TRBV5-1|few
TGCGCCAGCAGCGCGGGACAGAGTTTCTACGAGCAGTACTTC
CASSAGQSFYEQYF
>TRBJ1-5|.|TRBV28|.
TGTGCCAGCAGTAGTACAGACAATCAGCCCCAGCATTTT
CASSSTDNQPQHF
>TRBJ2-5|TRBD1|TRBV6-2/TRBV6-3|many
TGTGCCAGCAGTTACCACTTGGGGACAGCCCAAGAGACCCAGTACTTC
CASSYHLGTAQETQYF
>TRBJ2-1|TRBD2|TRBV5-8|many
TGTGCCAGCAGCCGAAGCGGGGGGTCACTCAATGAGCAGTTCTTC
CASSRSGGSLNEQFF
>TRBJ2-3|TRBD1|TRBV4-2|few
TGTGCCAGCAGCCCAGGACAGGGAGATACGCAGTATTTT
CASSPGQGDTQYF
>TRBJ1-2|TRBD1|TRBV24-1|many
TGTGCCACCAGAGCGGGACAGGGGGATGGCTACACCTTC
CATRAGQGDGYTF
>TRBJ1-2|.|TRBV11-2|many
TGTGCCAGCAGCTTAGTTGGGGTCTCCCTCTATGGCTACACCTTC
CASSLVGVSLYGYTF
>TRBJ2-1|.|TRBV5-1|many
TGCGCCAGCAGCTTGGAAGTTATTCGCGATGAGCAGTTCTTC
CASSLEVIRDEQFF
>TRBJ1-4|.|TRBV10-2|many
TGCGCCAGCAGTGACGGTTCAACTAATGAAAAACTGTTTTTT
CASSDGSTNEKLFF
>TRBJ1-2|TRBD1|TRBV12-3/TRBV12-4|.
TGTGCCAGCAGTTCGATGACCGGGACAGAACCCTATGGCTACACCTTC
CASSSMTGTEPYGYTF
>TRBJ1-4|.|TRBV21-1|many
TGTGCCAGCAGCAATGGAGACAGGGCAACTAATGAAAAACTGTTTTTT
CASSNGDRATNEKLFF
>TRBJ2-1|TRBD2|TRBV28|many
TGTGCCAGCAGAAGCGGGGGTTTAGGGTACAATGAGCAGTTCTTC
CASRSGGLGYNEQFF
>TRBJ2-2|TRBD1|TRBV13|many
TGTGCCAGCAGATCAAAACCCACAGGGGTCGGGGAGCTGTTTTTT
CASRSKPTGVGELFF
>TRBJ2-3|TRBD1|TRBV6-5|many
TGTGCCAGCAGCGAATCCAGGGGGAAGACAGATACGCAGTATTTT
CASSESRGKTDTQYF
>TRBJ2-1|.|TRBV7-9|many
TGTGCCAGCAGCTTAGCGGGGGGCCAATACAATGAGCAGTTCTTC
CASSLAGGQYNEQFF
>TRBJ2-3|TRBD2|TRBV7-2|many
TGTGCCAGCAGCTTCGGACTAGCGGGGGGGTATCGAGATACGCAGTATTTT
CASSFGLAGGYRDTQYF
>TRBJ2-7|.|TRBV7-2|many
TGTGCCAGCAGCTTAGTCCCAGAGATCTCCTACGAGCAGTACTTC
CASSLVPEISYEQYF
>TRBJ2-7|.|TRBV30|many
TGTGCCTCCAGAGTCAGGGAGTCCTACGAGCAGTACTTC
CASRVRESYEQYF
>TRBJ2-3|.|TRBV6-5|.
TGTGCCAGCAGTTACGAGGGCTGGCGTGATACGCAGTATTTT
CASSYEGWRDTQYF
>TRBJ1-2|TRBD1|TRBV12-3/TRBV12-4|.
TGTGCCAGCAGTCCAGGGGGCTGGAACTATGGCTACACCTTC
CASSPGGWNYGYTF
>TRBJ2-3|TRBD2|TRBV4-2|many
TGTGCCAGCAGCCAAAGGGGTAGCGGGGGTAGCACAGATACGCAGTATTTT
CASSQRGSGGSTDTQYF
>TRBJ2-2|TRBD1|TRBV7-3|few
TGTGCCAGCAGCTCCCAGCACAGGGGTGAAGAAACCGGGGAGCTGTTTTTT
CASSSQHRGEETGELFF
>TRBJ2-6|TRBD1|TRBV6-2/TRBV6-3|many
TGTGCCACACACCGGGACAGGAGCTCTGGGGCCAACGTCCTGACTTTC
CATHRDRSSGANVLTF
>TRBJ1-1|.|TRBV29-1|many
TGCAGCGTTGAATACAGCGCACTCACTGAAGCTTTCTTT
CSVEYSALTEAFF
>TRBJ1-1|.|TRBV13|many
TGTGCCAGCAGCTCCCATGGGTTATTGGCTTTCTTT
CASSSHGLLAFF
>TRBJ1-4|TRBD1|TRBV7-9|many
TGTGCCAGCAGCCAGGGGGCTTCAAATGAAAAACTGTTTTTT
CASSQGASNEKLFF
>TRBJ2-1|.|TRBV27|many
TGTGCCAGCAGTTTTCTGGCTAGTTACCCCTACAATGAGCAGTTCTTC
CASSFLASYPYNEQFF
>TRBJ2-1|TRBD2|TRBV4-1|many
TGCGCCAGCAGCCCCCTTACTTCGGGACTAGCCGACGAGCAGTTCTTC
CASSPLTSGLADEQFF
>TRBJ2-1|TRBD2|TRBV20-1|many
TGCAGTGCTAGAGGGCTAGCGGGGGGAGGGGGCAATGAGCAGTTCTTC
CSARGLAGGGGNEQFF
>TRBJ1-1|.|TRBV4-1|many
TGCGCCAGCAGCCAAGGGTCAGGGCAGAACACTGAAGCTTTCTTT
CASSQGSGQNTEAFF
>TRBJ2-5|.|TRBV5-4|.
TGTGCCAGCAGCTTGGGACTCCCGGGGGCCCAGTACTTC
CASSLGLPGAQYF
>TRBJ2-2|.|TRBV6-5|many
TGTGCCAGCAGTCAAATAGCCGGACAGACGAACACCGGGGAGCTGTTTTTT
CASSQIAGQTNTGELFF
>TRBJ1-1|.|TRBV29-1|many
TGCAGCGTTGCCCGGGCCTCGGTAGCCACTGAAGCTTTCTTT
CSVARASVATEAFF
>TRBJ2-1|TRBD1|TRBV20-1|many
TGCAGTGCTAGAAACGTTCAGGGGGTCAGGTACAATGAGCAGTTCTTC
CSARNVQGVRYNEQFF
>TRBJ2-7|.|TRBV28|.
TGTGTCAGCAAAGGTTTTCGAGAGCAGTACTTC
CVSKGFREQYF
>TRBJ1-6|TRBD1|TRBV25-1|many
TGTGCCAGCAGTAGGTCGGCGGGGACAGGTTCTTCACCCCTCCACTTT
CASSRSAGTGSSPLHF
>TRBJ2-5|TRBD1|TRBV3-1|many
TGTGCCAGCAGCCCAACGACAGGGGGCGCGAGACGTCAGTACTTC
CASSPTTGGARRQYF
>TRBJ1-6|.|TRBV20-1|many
TGCAGTGCTAGAGATCAGGGAGGAAATTCACCCCTCCACTTT
CSARDQGGNSPLHF
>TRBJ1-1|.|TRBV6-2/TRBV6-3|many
TGTGCCAGCAGTCCCCGATACACTGAAGCTTTCTTT
CASSPRYTEAFF
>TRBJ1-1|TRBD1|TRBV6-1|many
TGTGCCATCCGACAGGGGGCGCGCATGATGGGCACTGAAGCTTTCTTT
CAIRQGARMMGTEAFF
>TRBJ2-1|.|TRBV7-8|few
TGTGCCAGCAACTCCCTCCGGGGGAGCTCCTACAATGAGCAGTTCTTC
CASNSLRGSSYNEQFF
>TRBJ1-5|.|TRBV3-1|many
TGTGCCAGCAGCCAAGCCCAGGGCCGTCAGCCCCAGCATTTT
CASSQAQGRQPQHF
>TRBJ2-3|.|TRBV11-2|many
TGTGCCAGCAGCCCTCATCACACAGATACGCAGTATTTT
CASSPHHTDTQYF
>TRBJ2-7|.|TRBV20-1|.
TGCAGTGCTAGAGGCAGGGAACGTTACTACGAGCAGTACTTC
CSARGRERYYEQYF
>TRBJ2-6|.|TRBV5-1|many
TGCGCCAGCAGGCTTAGGGGAGGGACAGGAGTGGCCTCTGGGGCCAACGTCCTGACTTTC
CASRLRGGTGVASGANVLTF
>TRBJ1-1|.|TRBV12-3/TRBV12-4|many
TGTGCCAGCAGTTTAGCGTTTATAGAGACCCCCCAGGGCACTGAAGCTTTCTTT
CASSLAFIETPQGTEAFF
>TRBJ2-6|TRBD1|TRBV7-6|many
TGTGCCAGCAGCTTAGCAAAAACAGGGGGCGTTGGGGCCAACGTCCTGACTTTC
CASSLAKTGGVGANVLTF
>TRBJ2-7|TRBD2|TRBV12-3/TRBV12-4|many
TGTGCCAGCAGTTGGGGCGGGCATCGCGGGGGGATCTACGAGCAGTACTTC
CASSWGGHRGGIYEQYF
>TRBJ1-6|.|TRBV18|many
TGTGCCAGCTCACCGACTGGAGGGACCGGCGGTTCACCCCTCCACTTT
CASSPTGGTGGSPLHF
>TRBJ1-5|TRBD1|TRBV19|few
TGTGCCAGTAGTCGGGACAGGGCGTATAGCAATCAGCCCCAGCATTTT
CASSRDRAYSNQPQHF
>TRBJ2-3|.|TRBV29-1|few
TGCAGCGTCCAGGGGTACCCCACAGATACGCAGTATTTT
CSVQGYPTDTQYF
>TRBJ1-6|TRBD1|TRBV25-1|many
TGTGCCAGCAGTGACCCCCGGGACAGGGTTTCACCCCTCCACTTT
CASSDPRDRVSPLHF
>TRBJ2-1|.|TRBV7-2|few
TGTGCCAGCAGCTTACCCCACTATCCCCCGTTCTTC
CASSLPHYPPFF
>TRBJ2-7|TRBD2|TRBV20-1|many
TGCAGTGGCGCGGGACTAGCGGCGTACGAGCAGTACTTC
CSGAGLAAYEQYF
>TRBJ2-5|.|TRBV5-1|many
TGCGCCACGGACACGGGGCCTCCGTACCAAGAGACCCAGTACTTC
CATDTGPPYQETQYF